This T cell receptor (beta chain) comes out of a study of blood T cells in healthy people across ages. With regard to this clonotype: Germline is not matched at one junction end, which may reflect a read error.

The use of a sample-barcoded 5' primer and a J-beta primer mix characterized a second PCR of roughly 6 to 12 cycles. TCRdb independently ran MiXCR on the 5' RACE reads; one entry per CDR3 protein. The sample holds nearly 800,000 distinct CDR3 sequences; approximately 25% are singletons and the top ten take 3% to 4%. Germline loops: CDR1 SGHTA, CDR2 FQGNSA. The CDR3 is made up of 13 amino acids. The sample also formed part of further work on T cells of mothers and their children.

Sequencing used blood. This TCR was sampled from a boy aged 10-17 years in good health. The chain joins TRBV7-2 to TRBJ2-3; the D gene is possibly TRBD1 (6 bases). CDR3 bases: TGTGCCAGCAGCTTATTTCATGGGGGCTCGGAAAATTTT. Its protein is CASSLFHGGSENF.